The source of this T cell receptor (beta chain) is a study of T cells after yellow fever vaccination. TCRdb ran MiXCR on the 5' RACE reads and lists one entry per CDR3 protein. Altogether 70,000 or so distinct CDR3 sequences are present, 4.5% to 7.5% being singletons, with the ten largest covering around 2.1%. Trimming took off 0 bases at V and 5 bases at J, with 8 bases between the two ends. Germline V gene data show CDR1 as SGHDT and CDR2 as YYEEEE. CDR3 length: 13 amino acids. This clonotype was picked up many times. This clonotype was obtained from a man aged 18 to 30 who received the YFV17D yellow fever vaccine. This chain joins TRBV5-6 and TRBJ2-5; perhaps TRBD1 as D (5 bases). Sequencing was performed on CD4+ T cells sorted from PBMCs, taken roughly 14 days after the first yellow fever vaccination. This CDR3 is CASSLDGAETQYF. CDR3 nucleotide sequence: TGTGCCAGCAGCTTGGATGGGGCTGAGACCCAGTACTTC. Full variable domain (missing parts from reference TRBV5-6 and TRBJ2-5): DAGVTQSPTHLIKTRGQQVTLRCSPKSGHDTVSWYQQALGQGPQFIFQYYEEEERQRGNFPDRFSGHQFPNYSSELNVNALLLGDSALYLCASSLDGAETQYFGPGTRLLVL.